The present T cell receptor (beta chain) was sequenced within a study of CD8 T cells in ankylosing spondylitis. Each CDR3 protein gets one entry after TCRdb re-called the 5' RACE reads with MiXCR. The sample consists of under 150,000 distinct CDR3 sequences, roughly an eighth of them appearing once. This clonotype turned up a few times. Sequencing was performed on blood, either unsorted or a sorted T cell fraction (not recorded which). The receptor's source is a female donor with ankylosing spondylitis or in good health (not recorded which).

The CDR3 sequence is CAGSGRGAGNTIYF. The CDR3 DNA reads TGTGCCGGCTCCGGTCGGGGAGCTGGAAACACCATATATTTT. The chain has TRBV28 and TRBJ1-3; no reliable D call. This CDR3 has 14 amino acids. Deletions cut 11 bases from V and 2 bases from J, with 16 bases between. Germline V CDR1 and CDR2: MDHEN, SYDVKM.